The clone carrying this T cell receptor beta chain was recorded at least ten times. Its target is unknown. This sample is part of a study of breast tumors, draining lymph nodes, adjacent tissues. Study-wide results and caveats: The lymph node origin of tumor T cells was framed as consistent with a hypothesis, not demonstrated. Findings are consistent with lymph node origin and intratumoral expansion of most tumor T cells. Tumors had less TCR diversity than lymph nodes, more than nontumor tissue.

TCRdb fed the multiplex PCR reads into MiXCR, producing one record per CDR3 protein. The repertoire holds approximately 200,000 distinct CDR3 sequences, with 30% to 40% as singletons. The CDR3 runs to 14 residues. V gave up 7 bases and J gave up 5 bases, with 17 bases separating them. Germline V gene lookup returns CDR1 LNHDA and CDR2 SQIVND (reference sequence). Breast cancer patients provided tissue from their axillary draining lymph nodes. Sequenced: axillary lymph node tissue. The receptor was isolated from a female donor with breast cancer. Some clones in this sample may be carry-over from other donors' samples. The chain carries TRBV19 and TRBJ1-2; tentatively, D is TRBD1 (6 bases). CDR3 region: CASNARGALYGYTF. DNA of the CDR3: TGTGCCAGTAACGCCAGGGGAGCGCTATATGGCTACACCTTC. Together with reference TRBV19 and TRBJ1-2, the CDR3 gives the full variable domain: DGGITQSPKYLFRKEGQNVTLSCEQNLNHDAMYWYRQDPGQGLRLIYYSQIVNDFQKGDIAEGYSVSREKKESFPLTVTSAQKNPTAFYLCASNARGALYGYTFGSGTRLTVV.